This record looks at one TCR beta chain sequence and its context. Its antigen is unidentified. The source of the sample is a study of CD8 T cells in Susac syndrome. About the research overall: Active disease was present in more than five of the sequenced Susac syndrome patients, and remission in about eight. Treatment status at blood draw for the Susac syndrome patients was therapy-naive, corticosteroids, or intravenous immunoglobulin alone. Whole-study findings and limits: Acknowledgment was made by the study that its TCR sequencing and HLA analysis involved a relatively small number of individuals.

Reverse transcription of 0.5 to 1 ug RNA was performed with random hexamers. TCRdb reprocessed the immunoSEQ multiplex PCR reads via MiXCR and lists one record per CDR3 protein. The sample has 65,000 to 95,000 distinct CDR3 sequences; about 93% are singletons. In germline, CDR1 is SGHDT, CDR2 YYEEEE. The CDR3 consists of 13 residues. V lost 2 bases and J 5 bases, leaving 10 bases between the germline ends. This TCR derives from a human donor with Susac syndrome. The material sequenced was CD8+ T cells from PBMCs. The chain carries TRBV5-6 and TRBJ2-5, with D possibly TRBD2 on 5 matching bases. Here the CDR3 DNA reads TGTGCCAGCAGCTTCACTTCGGGGGAGACCCAGTACTTC. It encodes CASSFTSGETQYF.